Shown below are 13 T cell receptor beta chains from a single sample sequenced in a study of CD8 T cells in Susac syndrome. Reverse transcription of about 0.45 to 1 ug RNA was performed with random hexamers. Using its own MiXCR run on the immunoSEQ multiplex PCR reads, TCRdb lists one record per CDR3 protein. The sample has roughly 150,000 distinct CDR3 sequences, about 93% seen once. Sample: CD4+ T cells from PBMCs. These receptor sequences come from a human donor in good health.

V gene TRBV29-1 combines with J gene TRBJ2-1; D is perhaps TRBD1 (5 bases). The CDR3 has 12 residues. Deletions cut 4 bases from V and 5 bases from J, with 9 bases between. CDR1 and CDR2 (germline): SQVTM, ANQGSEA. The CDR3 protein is CSVARDNNEQFF. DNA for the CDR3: TGCAGCGTTGCCAGGGATAACAATGAGCAGTTCTTC.

The CDR3 is CASSIDRGITGELFF. In DNA form, the CDR3 reads TGTGCCAGTAGTATAGACAGGGGTATAACCGGGGAGCTGTTTTTT. This sequence joins TRBV19 and TRBJ2-2; tentative D call: TRBD1 (6 bases). Deletions cut 0 bases from V and 5 bases from J, with 10 bases between. The CDR3 is 15 residues long. Germline CDR1 reads LNHDA; CDR2 reads SQIVND (reference sequence).

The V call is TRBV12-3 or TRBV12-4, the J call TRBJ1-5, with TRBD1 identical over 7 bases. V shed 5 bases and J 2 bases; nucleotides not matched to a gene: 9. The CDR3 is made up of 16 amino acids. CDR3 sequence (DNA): TGTGCCAGCAGTAACTATTGGACAGGAGGCAATCAGCCCCAGCATTTT. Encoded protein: CASSNYWTGGNQPQHF.

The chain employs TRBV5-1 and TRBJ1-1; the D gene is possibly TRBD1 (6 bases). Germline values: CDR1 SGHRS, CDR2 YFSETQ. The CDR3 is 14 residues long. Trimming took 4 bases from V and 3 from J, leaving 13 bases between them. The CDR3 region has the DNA TGCGCCAGCAGCGTAGGGGGGCTACACACTGAAGCTTTCTTT. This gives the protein CASSVGGLHTEAFF.

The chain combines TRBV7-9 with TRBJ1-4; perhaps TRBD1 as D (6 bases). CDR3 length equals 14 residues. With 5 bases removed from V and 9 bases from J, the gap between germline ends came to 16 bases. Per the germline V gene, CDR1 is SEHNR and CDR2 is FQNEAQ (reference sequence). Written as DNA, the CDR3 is TGTGCCAGCAGCCTGGGGACACAAAATCAAAAACTGTTTTTT. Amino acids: CASSLGTQNQKLFF.

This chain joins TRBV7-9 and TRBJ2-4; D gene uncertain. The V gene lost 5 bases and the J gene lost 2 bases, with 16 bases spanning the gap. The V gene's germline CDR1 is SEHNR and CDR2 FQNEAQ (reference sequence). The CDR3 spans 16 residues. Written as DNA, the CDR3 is TGTGCCAGCAGCCCACGCTTAAGCAACTCCAAAAACATTCAGTACTTC. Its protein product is CASSPRLSNSKNIQYF. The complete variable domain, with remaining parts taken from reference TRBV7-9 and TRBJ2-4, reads DTGVSQNPRHKITKRGQNVTFRCDPISEHNRLYWYRQTLGQGPEFLTYFQNEAQLEKSRLLSDRFSAERPKGSFSTLEIQRTEQGDSAMYLCASSPRLSNSKNIQYFGAGTRLSVL.

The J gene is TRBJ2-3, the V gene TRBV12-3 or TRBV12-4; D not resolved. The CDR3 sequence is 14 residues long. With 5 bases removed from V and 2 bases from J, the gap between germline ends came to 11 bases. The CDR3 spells CASSPLQSTDTQYF. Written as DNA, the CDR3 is TGTGCCAGCAGTCCCCTCCAGTCCACAGATACGCAGTATTTT.

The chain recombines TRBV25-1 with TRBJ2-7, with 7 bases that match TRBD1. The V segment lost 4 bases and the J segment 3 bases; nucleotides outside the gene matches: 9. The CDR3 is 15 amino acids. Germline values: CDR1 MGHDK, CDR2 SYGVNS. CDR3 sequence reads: CASSGAGTVVYEQYF. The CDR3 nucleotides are TGTGCCAGCAGTGGGGCCGGGACAGTAGTCTACGAGCAGTACTTC.

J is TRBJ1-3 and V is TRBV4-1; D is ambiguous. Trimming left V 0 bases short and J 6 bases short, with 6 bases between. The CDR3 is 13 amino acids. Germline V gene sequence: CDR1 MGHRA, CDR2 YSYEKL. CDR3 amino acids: CASSQDPENTIYF. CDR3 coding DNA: TGCGCCAGCAGCCAAGACCCGGAAAACACCATATATTTT.

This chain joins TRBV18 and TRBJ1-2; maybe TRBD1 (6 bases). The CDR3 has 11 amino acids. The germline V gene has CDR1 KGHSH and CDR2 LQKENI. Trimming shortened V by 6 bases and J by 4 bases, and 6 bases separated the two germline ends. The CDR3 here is CASSDSYGYTF. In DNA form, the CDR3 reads TGTGCCAGCTCGGACAGCTATGGCTACACCTTC.

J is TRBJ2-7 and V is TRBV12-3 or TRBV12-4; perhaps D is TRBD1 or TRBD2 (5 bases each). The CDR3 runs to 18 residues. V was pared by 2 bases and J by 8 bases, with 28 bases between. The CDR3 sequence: CASSLRGLSPGRSAKQYF. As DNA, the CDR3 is TGTGCCAGCAGTTTACGGGGCTTGTCACCGGGACGGTCTGCCAAGCAGTACTTC.

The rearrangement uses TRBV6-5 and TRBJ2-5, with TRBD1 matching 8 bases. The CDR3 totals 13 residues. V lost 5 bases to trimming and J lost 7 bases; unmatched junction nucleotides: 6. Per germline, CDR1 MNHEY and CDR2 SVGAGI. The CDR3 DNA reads TGTGCCAGCAGTATGGGACAGGATACGACCCAGTACTTC. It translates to CASSMGQDTTQYF.

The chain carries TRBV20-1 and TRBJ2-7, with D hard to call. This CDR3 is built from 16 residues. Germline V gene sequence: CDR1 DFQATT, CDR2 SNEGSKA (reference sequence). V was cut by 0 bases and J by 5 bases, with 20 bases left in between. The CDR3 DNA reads TGCAGTGCTAGAGATCCTTGGGCAGGAGTCAAGAACGAGCAGTACTTC. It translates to CSARDPWAGVKNEQYF.